The 5 T cell receptor beta chains reported below all come from one sample, sequenced in a study of response to subunit inactivated influenza vaccine. TCRdb recomputed calls from the RT-PCR reads with MiXCR, one row per CDR3 protein. The sample contains 450,000 to 700,000 distinct CDR3 sequences, 13% to 15% of which appear only once. The source was PBMCs from blood, collected 11 to 12 days after vaccination. The receptor source for this set is a man aged 45-60 years who received an inactivated influenza vaccine.

Only a few counts were recorded for this clonotype. The chain recombines TRBV12-3 or TRBV12-4 with TRBJ1-5; 7 bases match TRBD1. This CDR3 is built from 17 residues. V trimming: 3 bases; J trimming: 7 bases; junction bases outside the gene matches: 15. CDR3: CASSFLSTGSGEQPQHF. For the CDR3, the DNA is TGTGCCAGCAGTTTTTTGTCGACAGGGTCCGGCGAGCAGCCCCAGCATTTT.

V and J are TRBV6-6 and TRBJ2-7; D not resolved. The V end was cut by 5 bases, the J end by 2 bases, with 10 bases between. The CDR3 sequence is 13 residues long. Germline CDR1 MNHNY, CDR2 SVGAGI (reference sequence). The CDR3 region is CASSTTPTYEQYF. The CDR3 DNA follows: TGTGCCAGCAGTACGACTCCGACCTACGAGCAGTACTTC.

This clonotype was recorded a few times. The chain carries TRBV19 and TRBJ2-7, with 7 positions matching TRBD1. Looked up from germline, CDR1 is LNHDA and CDR2 is SQIVND (reference sequence). CDR3 size: 14 residues. J gave up 2 bases and V 5 bases, and 6 bases lay outside the gene matches. The CDR3 loop reads CASSLRTGPYEQYF. CDR3 bases: TGTGCCAGTAGTTTACGGACAGGCCCCTACGAGCAGTACTTC.

The gene calls are TRBV12-3 or TRBV12-4 and TRBJ2-7, with 10 bases identical to TRBD2. Trimming took 6 bases from V and 4 from J; bases not matched to a gene: 12. The CDR3 length is 16 residues. Here the CDR3 DNA reads TGTGCCAGCAGCCTCGGACTAGCGGACCCCTCGTACGAGCAGTACTTC. It is translated as CASSLGLADPSYEQYF.

The chain combines TRBV20-1 with TRBJ2-3; D might be TRBD2 (6 bases). Germline assignment: CDR1 DFQATT and CDR2 SNEGSKA (reference sequence). Deletions cut 3 bases from V and 0 bases from J, with 13 bases between. The CDR3 runs 15 residues. CDR3 sequence reads: CSASDGSMSTDTQYF. The DNA for the CDR3 is TGCAGTGCTAGTGACGGGAGTATGAGCACAGATACGCAGTATTTT.